The 8 T cell receptor beta chains reported below all come from one sample, sequenced in a study of T cell responses to AZD1222 COVID-19 vaccine. Repertoires were generated with immunoSEQ multiplex PCR, while TCRdb's copy carries only in-frame clones and drops some. The profile covers roughly 150,000 clones, with roughly 89% appearing a single time and around 1.6% taken by the ten largest. The source material was peripheral blood, sampled on day 0 of AZD1222 vaccination. These receptors all stem from an adult in good health.

This clone has only one observation. The chain uses TRBV6-2 or TRBV6-3 and TRBJ1-1; D might be TRBD1 (5 bases). The CDR3 runs 15 residues. The germline V gene has CDR1 MNHEY and CDR2 SVGEGT. Trimming took off 0 bases at V and 5 bases at J, with 13 bases between the two ends. CDR3 in DNA: TGTGCCAGCAGTTACTCTTGGGGGAGGCGGACTGAAGCTTTCTTT. This translates into CASSYSWGRRTEAFF.

This clone was counted between two and nine times. The rearrangement uses TRBV5-1 and TRBJ2-7, with TRBD1 as a possible D gene (6 bases). Trimming took 0 bases from V and 0 from J, leaving 10 bases between them. The germline gives CDR1 SGHRS, CDR2 YFSETQ. The CDR3 is 15 residues long. The CDR3 sequence: CASSLVTGSSYEQYF. CDR3 in DNA: TGCGCCAGCAGCTTGGTGACAGGTAGCTCCTACGAGCAGTACTTC.

V and J are TRBV19 and TRBJ2-7, with 10 positions matching TRBD1. Germline V CDR1 and CDR2: LNHDA, SQIVND (reference sequence). The CDR3 covers 17 residues. V dropped 1 base and J dropped 5; count of bases not matched to a gene: 11. Written as DNA, the CDR3 is TGTGCCAGTAGTATAGCTCCCCGACAGGGGGCAAGAGACGAGCAGTACTTC. This gives the protein CASSIAPRQGARDEQYF.

A single count supports this clone. The V gene is TRBV7-2, the J gene TRBJ2-7; 8 nucleotides agree with TRBD1. The CDR3 contains 14 residues. The germline V gene encodes CDR1 SGHTA and CDR2 FQGNSA. The trim removed 7 bases at V and 4 bases at J, leaving 9 bases unmatched. CDR3 residues: CASNPSRGRYEQYF. For the CDR3, the DNA is TGTGCCAGCAACCCAAGCAGGGGGCGATACGAGCAGTACTTC.

The J gene is TRBJ2-7, the V gene TRBV19; D perhaps matches TRBD2 (6 bases). V dropped 3 bases and J dropped 6 bases, with 15 bases sitting between them. This CDR3 is built from 14 residues. CDR1 LNHDA and CDR2 SQIVND come from the germline V gene (reference sequence). CDR3: CASSIRTISAEQYF. The CDR3 nucleotides are TGTGCCAGTAGTATCCGGACTATTTCGGCCGAGCAGTACTTC. Filled out from reference TRBV19 and TRBJ2-7, the complete variable domain reads DGGITQSPKYLFRKEGQNVTLSCEQNLNHDAMYWYRQDPGQGLRLIYYSQIVNDFQKGDIAEGYSVSREKKESFPLTVTSAQKNPTAFYLCASSIRTISAEQYFGPGTRLTVT.

V and J are TRBV30 and TRBJ1-3; D unclear. CDR3 size: 14 residues. V was trimmed by 0 bases and J by 2 bases, leaving 8 bases between them. Germline values: CDR1 GTSNPN, CDR2 SVGIG (reference sequence). The CDR3 here is CAWSVSIAGNTIYF. DNA for the CDR3: TGTGCCTGGAGTGTATCGATTGCTGGAAACACCATATATTTT.

The rearrangement links TRBV10-3 to TRBJ2-5; D is uncertain. This CDR3 is built from 16 residues. Germline CDR1 is ENHRY and CDR2 is SYGVKD. The germline V and J ends were trimmed by 2 bases and 5 bases, with 18 bases remaining between them. The CDR3 nucleotides read TGTGCCATCAGTGAGCCCTCCGGTCCCGTCAGGGAGACCCAGTACTTC. Translation gives CAISEPSGPVRETQYF.

The V call is TRBV27, the J call TRBJ1-6; D perhaps matches TRBD1 (6 bases). CDR1 and CDR2 (germline): MNHEY, SMNVEV (reference sequence). This CDR3 has 17 amino acids. Trimming pared 6 bases from V and 0 bases from J, leaving 15 bases between. CDR3 DNA: TGTGCCAGCAGGGACTCTGGGGGCCGCTCCTATAATTCACCCCTCCACTTT. Translating gives CASRDSGGRSYNSPLHF.